This T cell receptor beta chain was recovered during a study of cytomegalovirus exposure and HLA in healthy donors. Background on the study: Genetic ancestry analysis placed 75% to 85% of the approximately 400 donors that were genotyped in the Caucasian-associated cluster. Findings and limits, study-wide: In an earlier analysis, in some 600 donors, most V segments appeared productive either ~87% or ~30% of the time.

Concerning this clone itself: As yet, its antigen is unknown.

The PCR had 60 Vbeta and 13 Jbeta primers. The method was immunoSEQ multiplex PCR; TCRdb's version includes in-frame clones alone and lacks a portion of them. The sample contains some 170,000 clones, less than 80% of which appear only once. Those who donated were healthy bone marrow donors. The receptor comes from a man in his forties in good health and CMV-seronegative. The sample was PBMCs.

CDR3 nucleotides: TGTGCCAGCAGCTTAGTACTGAGGACAACTAATGAAAAACTGTTTTTT. It specifies CASSLVLRTTNEKLFF. V usage is TRBV7-9 and J usage is TRBJ1-4; D remains unclear. The CDR3 totals 16 residues. V lost 1 base to trimming and J lost 0 bases, with 9 bases between them. Germline CDR1 SEHNR, CDR2 FQNEAQ (reference sequence).